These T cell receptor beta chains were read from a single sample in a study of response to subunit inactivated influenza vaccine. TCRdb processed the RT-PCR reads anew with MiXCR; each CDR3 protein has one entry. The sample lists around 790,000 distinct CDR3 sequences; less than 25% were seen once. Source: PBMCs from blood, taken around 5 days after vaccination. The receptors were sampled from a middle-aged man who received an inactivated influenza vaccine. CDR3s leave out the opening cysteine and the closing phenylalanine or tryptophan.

CDR3aa: SAQGDSSTGELF
j_gene: TRBJ2-2
v_gene: TRBV20-1

CDR3aa: ASSYQPDTEAF
j_gene: TRBJ1-1
v_gene: TRBV6-5

CDR3aa: ATRQGTAGAYEQY
j_gene: TRBJ2-7
v_gene: TRBV10-3

CDR3aa: ASKKTGIGELF
j_gene: TRBJ2-2
v_gene: TRBV6-2/TRBV6-3

CDR3aa: ASNPGQGPETQY
j_gene: TRBJ2-5
v_gene: TRBV6-1

CDR3aa: SARGGNTDTQY
j_gene: TRBJ2-3
v_gene: TRBV20-1

CDR3aa: ASSHSFAGQF
j_gene: TRBJ2-1
v_gene: TRBV11-2

CDR3aa: ASTAGTENTEAF
j_gene: TRBJ1-1
v_gene: TRBV19

CDR3aa: ASSLLGKGDEQF
j_gene: TRBJ2-1
v_gene: TRBV28

CDR3aa: ASSQDTEGSGYT
j_gene: TRBJ1-2
v_gene: TRBV4-2

CDR3aa: ASSEVDGTGWNEQF
j_gene: TRBJ2-1
v_gene: TRBV6-1

CDR3aa: AQKRMGEQY
j_gene: TRBJ2-7
v_gene: TRBV3-1

CDR3aa: ASSVDPGSTDTQY
j_gene: TRBJ2-3
v_gene: TRBV11-2

CDR3aa: AISRPTSGASYEQY
j_gene: TRBJ2-7
v_gene: TRBV10-3

CDR3aa: SATQGNLAKNIQY
j_gene: TRBJ2-4
v_gene: TRBV20-1

CDR3aa: ASSYGLAGAVGTDTQY
j_gene: TRBJ2-3
v_gene: TRBV6-5

CDR3aa: ASSFEGLAGGMEF
j_gene: TRBJ2-1
v_gene: TRBV12-3/TRBV12-4

CDR3aa: SVTGLGTDTQY
j_gene: TRBJ2-3
v_gene: TRBV29-1

CDR3aa: ASSLVSYARPDGANVLT
j_gene: TRBJ2-6
v_gene: TRBV7-8

CDR3aa: ASSPTGNSETQY
j_gene: TRBJ2-5
v_gene: TRBV7-6

CDR3aa: ASSWAGETRTQY
j_gene: TRBJ2-3
v_gene: TRBV6-2/TRBV6-3

CDR3aa: ATSRRGGGTGELF
j_gene: TRBJ2-2
v_gene: TRBV15

CDR3aa: AISDGGYYNEQF
j_gene: TRBJ2-1
v_gene: TRBV10-3

CDR3aa: ASSPRNEKLF
j_gene: TRBJ1-4
v_gene: TRBV18

CDR3aa: ASSVTSGSNGELF
j_gene: TRBJ2-2
v_gene: TRBV9

CDR3aa: ASSLGRAWRQPQH
j_gene: TRBJ1-5
v_gene: TRBV7-8

CDR3aa: SAISGNTIY
j_gene: TRBJ1-3
v_gene: TRBV20-1

CDR3aa: ASSLRRGVRTDTQY
j_gene: TRBJ2-3
v_gene: TRBV12-3/TRBV12-4

CDR3aa: SASTGKVTEAF
j_gene: TRBJ1-1
v_gene: TRBV20-1

CDR3aa: ASRRLANYNEQF
j_gene: TRBJ2-1
v_gene: TRBV6-1

CDR3aa: AWSEGAGGGNEKLF
j_gene: TRBJ1-4
v_gene: TRBV30

CDR3aa: ASSQDSWTSRVNEQF
j_gene: TRBJ2-1
v_gene: TRBV4-3

CDR3aa: ASTRDRGRETQY
j_gene: TRBJ2-5
v_gene: TRBV4-3

CDR3aa: SVAGHYTEAF
j_gene: TRBJ1-1
v_gene: TRBV20-1

CDR3aa: AISGWVNQETQY
j_gene: TRBJ2-5
v_gene: TRBV10-3

CDR3aa: ASSPRAGGTEAF
j_gene: TRBJ1-1
v_gene: TRBV7-2

CDR3aa: AISEVLGNTEAF
j_gene: TRBJ1-1
v_gene: TRBV10-3

CDR3aa: ASSSGVNNSPLH
j_gene: TRBJ1-6
v_gene: TRBV7-2

CDR3aa: ATSRGGGGTSSYEQY
j_gene: TRBJ2-7
v_gene: TRBV15